The 8 T cell receptor beta chains listed next were all sequenced from one sample in a study of T cells in localized non-small cell lung cancer. Profiling relied on immunoSEQ multiplex PCR, and the TCRdb table lists in-frame clones only, not all of them. The table includes some 55,000 clones, approximately 80% detected once. Here the sequenced sample was peripheral blood, taken before any cancer treatment. These receptors were obtained from a female donor at least 60 years old with stage II squamous cell lung carcinoma.

This chain connects TRBV7-9 to TRBJ1-1; 8 bases map to TRBD1. With V trimmed by 5 bases and J by 6 bases, 14 bases remained unmatched. Looked up from germline, CDR1 is SEHNR and CDR2 is FQNEAQ (reference sequence). This CDR3 region has 16 residues. Here the CDR3 DNA reads TGTGCCAGCAGCCGCCCGGGGCAGGGGGCGAGGGCTGAAGCTTTCTTT. It is translated as CASSRPGQGARAEAFF.

The J gene is TRBJ2-2, the V gene TRBV15; no clear D gene. V was cut by 1 base and J by 1 base, with 4 bases left in between. Germline lookup yields CDR1 LNHNV and CDR2 YYDKDF (reference sequence). The CDR3 loop spans 14 amino acids. The CDR3 DNA reads TGTGCCACCAGCAGAGGAGGGAACACCGGGGAGCTGTTTTTT. Translation: CATSRGGNTGELFF.

V is TRBV5-4 and J is TRBJ1-1; D might be TRBD1 (6 bases). Germline CDR1 and CDR2: SGHNT and YYREEE (reference sequence). V gave up 4 bases and J gave up 4 bases, with 14 bases separating them. The CDR3 runs 14 residues. The CDR3 protein is CASSHSRGVTEAFF. The CDR3 DNA sequence: TGTGCCAGCAGCCATAGCAGGGGCGTCACTGAAGCTTTCTTT. Complete variable domain (other parts from reference TRBV5-4 and TRBJ1-1): ETGVTQSPTHLIKTRGQQVTLRCSSQSGHNTVSWYQQALGQGPQFIFQYYREEENGRGNFPPRFSGLQFPNYSSELNVNALELDDSALYLCASSHSRGVTEAFFGQGTRLTVV.

The rearrangement joins TRBV11-1 to TRBJ1-3; D ambiguous. The germline V gene encodes CDR1 SGHAT and CDR2 FQDESV (reference sequence). This CDR3 is built from 16 residues. Trimming took off 4 bases at V and 0 bases at J, with 13 bases between the two ends. The CDR3 sequence: CASSSRPDLSGNTIYF. For the CDR3, the DNA is TGTGCCAGCAGCTCGCGCCCGGACCTCTCTGGAAACACCATATATTTT.

The chain combines TRBV15 with TRBJ2-7; D not certain. The CDR3 runs 15 residues. V was pared by 0 bases and J by 0 bases, with 9 bases between. Germline V lookup: CDR1 LNHNV, CDR2 YYDKDF (reference sequence). The chain's CDR3 is CATSRDLRSSYEQYF. The CDR3 nucleotides are TGTGCCACCAGCAGAGATCTGAGGTCCTCCTACGAGCAGTACTTC.

The chain employs TRBV27 and TRBJ1-2, with D possibly matching TRBD1 (5 bases). Germline V gene lookup returns CDR1 MNHEY and CDR2 SMNVEV (reference sequence). This CDR3 spans 13 amino acids. Trimming removed 3 bases at V and 6 bases at J, with 11 bases between. This chain's CDR3 is CASSFFQGNGYTF. CDR3 nucleotides: TGTGCCAGCAGTTTTTTCCAGGGTAATGGCTACACCTTC.

The chain joins TRBV9 to TRBJ2-6, with 7 bases that match TRBD1. The CDR3 sequence is 18 residues long. Germline V gene data show CDR1 as SGDLS and CDR2 as YYNGEE. The ends lost 6 bases at V and 0 bases at J; junction bases unmatched: 12. CDR3 DNA: TGTGCCAGCACGAAATTTGGGACAGTGAGCTCTGGGGCCAACGTCCTGACTTTC. Translating it yields CASTKFGTVSSGANVLTF.

This chain joins TRBV6-6 and TRBJ1-5, with D hard to call. The CDR3 is made up of 13 amino acids. Per the germline V gene, CDR1 is MNHNY and CDR2 is SVGAGI (reference sequence). Between the trimmed V and J ends, which lost 7 bases and 6 bases, there was a span of 13 bases. CDR3 DNA sequence: TGTGCCAGCACCCTCCGAGCCGGTCAGCCCCAGCATTTT. This codes for CASTLRAGQPQHF.